This T cell receptor beta chain was identified in a study of T cell responses to AZD1222 COVID-19 vaccine. V was cut by 1 base and J by 9 bases, with 16 bases left in between. The CDR3 covers 16 residues. Per germline, CDR1 MGHRA and CDR2 YSYEKL. The repertoire was sequenced with immunoSEQ multiplex PCR; TCRdb's copy has only in-frame clones and lacks some. Of under 250,000 clones listed, roughly 91% were seen once; the top ten hold 1%. This sample comprised peripheral blood, obtained on day 0 of MenACWY control vaccination. The chain employs TRBV4-1 and TRBJ1-6; possible D gene TRBD1, 6 bases. The clonotype comes from an adult in good health. The DNA of the CDR3 is TGCGCCAGCAGCCAAGCGGGCGGGACATTAACTTCACCCCTCCACTTT. Protein: CASSQAGGTLTSPLHF.